Sequencing of this T cell receptor beta chain was carried out in a study of CD8 T cells in Susac syndrome. Overall study: At blood draw, Susac syndrome patients were therapy-naive, on corticosteroids, or on intravenous immunoglobulin alone.

CDR1 is SGDLS, CDR2 YYNGEE, per germline. The CDR3 runs 15 residues. Deletions cut 2 bases from V and 1 base from J, with 10 bases between. Sequencing of TCR beta was performed on blood CD8+ and CD4+ T cells. Negative isolation was used for CD8+ and CD4+ T cells and FACS enrichment for TEMRA cells. It was with random hexamers that 0.5 to 1 ug RNA was reverse transcribed. The method of amplification for TCR beta CDR3 was immunoSEQ multiplex PCR, covering 54 Vbeta and 13 Jbeta. TCRdb used MiXCR to reprocess the immunoSEQ multiplex PCR reads, holding one entry per CDR3 protein. This table holds roughly 200,000 distinct CDR3 sequences, 75% to 95% found once.

This TCR came from a human donor with Susac syndrome. The sequenced sample consisted of CD4+ T cells from PBMCs. This chain uses TRBV9 with TRBJ1-3, with no clear D. CDR3 sequence reads: CASSVLGLSGNTIYF. For the CDR3, the DNA is TGTGCCAGCAGCGTTCTAGGGTTGTCTGGAAACACCATATATTTT.